The sequence of this TCR beta chain was determined in a study of human T cells and chemical hapten exposure. Study information: On the upper back, patch tests were applied with 0.01% DPC and read at 6 days. Minor pooled library volume differences mainly drove per-sample TCR yield variation.

TCRdb ran MiXCR on the RACE reads and lists one entry per CDR3 protein. The table includes roughly 380,000 distinct CDR3 sequences, approximately 5% detected once. The time point here: pre-sensitization, week 0. Sample treatment: therapeutic diphenylcyclopropenone sensitization with weekly scalp DPC. The CDR3 contains 16 residues. J was trimmed by 5 bases and V by 5 bases; bases with no gene match: 15. The germline gives CDR1 SGHRS, CDR2 YFSETQ. This clonotype was seen only a few times. The sequence was collected from a woman aged 45 to 65 with alopecia areata. Some clones in this sample may be carry-over from other donors' samples. Sequencing used whole blood, obtained in connection with sensitization to the hapten diphenylcyclopropenone (DPC). The chain carries TRBV5-1 and TRBJ2-7; TRBD1 aligns across 8 bases. CDR3 loop: CASSPLPGQGVHEQYF. In DNA, the CDR3 is TGCGCCAGCAGTCCATTACCCGGACAGGGCGTCCACGAGCAGTACTTC.